These 13 T cell receptor beta chains originate from one sample sequenced in a study of shared clonotypes between healthy human individuals. The method was immunoSEQ multiplex PCR; TCRdb's version includes in-frame clones alone and lacks a portion of them. The sample consists of about 990,000 clones, approximately 78% of them appearing once. Sequencing was done on a sample of memory CD4+ T cells from PBMCs. Subset denoted: CD45RA-negative fraction. These TCRs come from a young man in good health. Some clones in this sample may be carry-over from other donors' samples.

This rearrangement joins TRBV11-2 to TRBJ2-2, with TRBD1 as a possible D gene (5 bases). The V gene's germline CDR1 is SGHAT and CDR2 FQNNGV. Trimming left V 5 bases short and J 1 base short, with 11 bases between. This CDR3 contains 15 residues. The CDR3 DNA reads as TGTGCCAGCAGCCCCTTAACAGGGAACACCGGGGAGCTGTTTTTT. Encoded protein: CASSPLTGNTGELFF.

This clone was seen once. V usage is TRBV6-6 and J usage is TRBJ1-1, with a possible D match to TRBD1 (6 bases). CDR1 MNHNY and CDR2 SVGAGI come from the germline V gene (reference sequence). CDR3 length equals 16 residues. Between the trimmed V and J ends, which lost 6 bases and 4 bases, there was a span of 21 bases. In nucleotides, the CDR3 is TGTGCCAGCAGCGACAGTGGGGGCGTGGCGGGCACTGAAGCTTTCTTT. This codes for CASSDSGGVAGTEAFF.

The chain is built from TRBV6-1 and TRBJ2-7; D is ambiguous. This CDR3 has 14 amino acids. The ends were cut back, 5 bases at V and 0 bases at J, with 11 bases in the middle. The germline V gene has CDR1 MNHNS and CDR2 SASEGT. The CDR3 region is CASSSDRSSYEQYF. The CDR3 coding sequence is TGTGCCAGCAGTTCAGACCGATCCTCCTACGAGCAGTACTTC.

This chain connects TRBV2 to TRBJ2-1; 8 positions match TRBD2. V was pared by 9 bases and J by 1 base, with 8 bases of the junction left unmatched. CDR1 and CDR2 (germline): SNHLY, FYNNEI. The CDR3 spans 15 residues. For the CDR3, the DNA is TGTGCCAGTGCCGTGGAGCGGGAGTCCTACAATGAGCAGTTCTTC. Its protein product is CASAVERESYNEQFF.

This chain joins TRBV6-1 and TRBJ1-5, with unresolved D. Trimming took off 2 bases at V and 11 bases at J, with 13 bases between the two ends. The CDR3 totals 13 residues. The germline gives CDR1 MNHNS, CDR2 SASEGT. The CDR3 coding sequence is TGTGCCAGCAGTGAACCCAGTACCAGGACCCAGCATTTT. This translates into CASSEPSTRTQHF.

This chain joins TRBV5-4 and TRBJ2-1, with TRBD2 identical over 7 bases. Germline loops: CDR1 SGHNT, CDR2 YYREEE (reference sequence). The CDR3 sequence is 14 residues long. With V trimmed by 4 bases and J by 6 bases, 7 bases remained unmatched. The CDR3 sequence is CASSPGLSFNEQFF. CDR3 sequence (DNA): TGTGCCAGCAGCCCGGGACTAAGTTTCAATGAGCAGTTCTTC.

CDR3 loop: CASSLARAGEQFF. For the CDR3, the DNA is TGTGCCAGCAGCTTGGCCCGCGCGGGGGAGCAGTTCTTC. The chain has TRBV11-3 and TRBJ2-1; D might be TRBD2 (6 bases). Trimming cost V 3 bases and J 10 bases, with 13 bases left between them. CDR1 SGHNT and CDR2 YENEEA come from the germline V gene. This CDR3 is 13 amino acids long.

The chain combines TRBV9 with TRBJ1-1; D is perhaps TRBD1 (6 bases). This CDR3 has 12 residues. V lost 3 bases and J lost 8, with 11 bases in between. Germline lookup yields CDR1 SGDLS and CDR2 YYNGEE. The CDR3 protein is CASSGNREEAFF. CDR3 nucleotide sequence: TGTGCCAGCAGCGGAAACAGGGAAGAAGCTTTCTTT.

The chain is built from TRBV10-1 and TRBJ1-1; perhaps TRBD1 as D (5 bases). The V gene's germline CDR1 is WNHNN and CDR2 SYGVQD (reference sequence). The V end lost 6 bases, the J end lost 0 bases, and 14 bases lay between the germline ends. There are 15 residues in the CDR3. CDR3 sequence (DNA): TGCGCCAGCAGCAAAAGGGTGGGGGTGAACACTGAAGCTTTCTTT. It codes for CASSKRVGVNTEAFF.

The chain combines TRBV6-5 with TRBJ1-4, with a tentative D call TRBD1 (5 bases). Deletions cut 5 bases from V and 7 bases from J, with 14 bases between. The CDR3 loop spans 14 amino acids. Germline CDR1 and CDR2: MNHEY and SVGAGI. The CDR3 region is CASSGGGVAEKLFF. The CDR3 bases are TGTGCCAGCAGTGGGGGGGGAGTCGCTGAAAAACTGTTTTTT.

Note on this clone: Distinct nucleotide sequences in the sample also encode this CDR3. V and J are TRBV5-1 and TRBJ1-1; tentative D call: TRBD1 (5 bases). The germline V gene encodes CDR1 SGHRS and CDR2 YFSETQ. Deletions cut 2 bases from V and 2 bases from J, with 7 bases between. This CDR3 is built from 13 residues. DNA for the CDR3: TGCGCCAGCAGCTTTCAGGGAAACACTGAAGCTTTCTTT. This codes for CASSFQGNTEAFF.

The J gene is TRBJ2-3, the V gene TRBV5-1; no reliable D call. Germline V gives CDR1 SGHRS, CDR2 YFSETQ. This CDR3 is built from 16 residues. V dropped 0 bases and J dropped 2 bases, with 13 bases sitting between them. Here the CDR3 DNA reads TGCGCCAGCAGCTTGGATCCAGGCTTTATCACAGATACGCAGTATTTT. Its translation is CASSLDPGFITDTQYF.

J is TRBJ1-5 and V is TRBV28, with D possibly being TRBD1 (6 bases). Germline values: CDR1 MDHEN, CDR2 SYDVKM. Trimming removed 7 bases from V and 6 bases from J, with 7 bases in between. CDR3 length: 11 amino acids. CDR3 amino acids: CASTRGQPQHF. CDR3 sequence (DNA): TGTGCCAGCACCAGGGGTCAGCCCCAGCATTTT.